Reported below is one TCR beta chain. Both 60 Vbeta primers and 13 Jbeta primers went into the PCR. Assay: immunoSEQ multiplex PCR; the TCRdb copy retains only in-frame clones and omits some. The repertoire consists of under 150,000 clones, with 78% occurring once and the leading ten covering 2.5% to 3.5%. This record comes from a study of cytomegalovirus exposure and HLA in healthy donors. The source of this sequence is a male donor in good health and CMV-seronegative. Sequenced sample: PBMCs.

For the CDR3, the DNA is TGTGCCAGCTCGGCACAGACCTACGAGCAGTACTTC. Translated: CASSAQTYEQYF. This chain joins TRBV4-2 and TRBJ2-7; D uncertain. This CDR3 has 12 residues. V was clipped by 8 bases and J by 2 bases, with 10 bases between them. Germline V gene lookup returns CDR1 LGHNA and CDR2 YNFKEQ.